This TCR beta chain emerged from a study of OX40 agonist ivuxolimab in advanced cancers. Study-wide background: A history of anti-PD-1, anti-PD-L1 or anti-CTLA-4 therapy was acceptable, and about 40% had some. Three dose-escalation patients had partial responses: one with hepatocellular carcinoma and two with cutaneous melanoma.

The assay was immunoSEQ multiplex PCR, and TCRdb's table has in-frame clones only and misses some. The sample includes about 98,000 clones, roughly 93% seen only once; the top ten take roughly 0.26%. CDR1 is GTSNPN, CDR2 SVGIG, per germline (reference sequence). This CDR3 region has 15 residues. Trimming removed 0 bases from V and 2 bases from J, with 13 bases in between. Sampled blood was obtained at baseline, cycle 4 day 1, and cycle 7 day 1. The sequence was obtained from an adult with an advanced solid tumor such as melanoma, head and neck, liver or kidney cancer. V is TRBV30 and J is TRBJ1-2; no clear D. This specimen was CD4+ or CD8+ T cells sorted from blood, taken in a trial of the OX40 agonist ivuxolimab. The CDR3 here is CAWSVGGVRNYGYTF. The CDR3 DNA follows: TGTGCCTGGAGTGTGGGTGGGGTTCGAAACTATGGCTACACCTTC.